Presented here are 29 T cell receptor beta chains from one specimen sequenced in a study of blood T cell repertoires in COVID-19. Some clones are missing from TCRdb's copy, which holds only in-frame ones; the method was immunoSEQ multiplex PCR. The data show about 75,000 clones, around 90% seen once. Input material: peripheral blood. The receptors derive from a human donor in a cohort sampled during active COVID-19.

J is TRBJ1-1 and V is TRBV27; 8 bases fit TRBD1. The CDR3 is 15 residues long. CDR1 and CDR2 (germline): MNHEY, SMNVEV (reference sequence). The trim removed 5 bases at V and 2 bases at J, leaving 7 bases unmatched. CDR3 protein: CASSRPGTGNTEAFF. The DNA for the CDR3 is TGTGCCAGCAGTAGGCCCGGGACAGGTAACACTGAAGCTTTCTTT.

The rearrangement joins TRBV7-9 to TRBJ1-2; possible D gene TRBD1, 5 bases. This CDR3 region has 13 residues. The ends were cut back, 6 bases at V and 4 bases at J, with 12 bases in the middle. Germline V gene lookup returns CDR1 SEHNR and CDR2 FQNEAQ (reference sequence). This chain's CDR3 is CASSPDSLYGYTF. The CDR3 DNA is TGTGCCAGCAGTCCCGACAGCCTCTATGGCTACACCTTC.

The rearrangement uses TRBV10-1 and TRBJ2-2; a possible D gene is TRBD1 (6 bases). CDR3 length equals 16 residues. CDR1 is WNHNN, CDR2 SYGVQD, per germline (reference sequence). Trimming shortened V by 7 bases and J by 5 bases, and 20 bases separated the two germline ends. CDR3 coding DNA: TGCGCCAGCATTGACGCCCTGAAAGGGGGTACCGGGGAGCTGTTTTTT. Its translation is CASIDALKGGTGELFF.

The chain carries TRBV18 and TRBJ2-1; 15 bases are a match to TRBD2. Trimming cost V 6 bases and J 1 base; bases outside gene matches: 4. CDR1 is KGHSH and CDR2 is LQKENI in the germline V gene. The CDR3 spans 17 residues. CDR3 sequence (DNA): TGTGCCAGCTCCCCGGGACTAGCGGGGGGATCCTACAATGAGCAGTTCTTC. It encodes CASSPGLAGGSYNEQFF.

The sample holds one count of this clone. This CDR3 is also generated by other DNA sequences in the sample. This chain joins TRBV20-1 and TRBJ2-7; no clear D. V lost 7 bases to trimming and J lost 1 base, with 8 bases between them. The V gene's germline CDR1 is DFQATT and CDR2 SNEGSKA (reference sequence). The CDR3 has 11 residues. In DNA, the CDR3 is TGCAGTGTCGGCGGTTCCTACGAGCAGTACTTC. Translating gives CSVGGSYEQYF.

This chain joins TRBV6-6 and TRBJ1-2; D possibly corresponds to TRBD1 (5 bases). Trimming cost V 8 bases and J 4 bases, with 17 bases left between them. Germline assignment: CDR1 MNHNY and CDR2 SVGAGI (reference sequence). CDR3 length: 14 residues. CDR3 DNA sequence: TGTGCCAGCGGAGGGACGGAACTACCCTATGGCTACACCTTC. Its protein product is CASGGTELPYGYTF.

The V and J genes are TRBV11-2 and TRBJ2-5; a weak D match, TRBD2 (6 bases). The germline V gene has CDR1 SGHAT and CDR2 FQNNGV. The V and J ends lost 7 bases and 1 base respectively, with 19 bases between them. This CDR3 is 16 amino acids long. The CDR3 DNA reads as TGTGCCAGCACCCCCACGGAGTTGGGACTCCAAGAGACCCAGTACTTC. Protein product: CASTPTELGLQETQYF.

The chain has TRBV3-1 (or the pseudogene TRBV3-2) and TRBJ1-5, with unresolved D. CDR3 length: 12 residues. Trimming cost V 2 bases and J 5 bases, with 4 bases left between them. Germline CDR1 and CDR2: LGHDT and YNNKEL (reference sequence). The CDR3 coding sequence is TGTGCCAGCAGCCAAACGGATCAGCCCCAGCATTTT. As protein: CASSQTDQPQHF.

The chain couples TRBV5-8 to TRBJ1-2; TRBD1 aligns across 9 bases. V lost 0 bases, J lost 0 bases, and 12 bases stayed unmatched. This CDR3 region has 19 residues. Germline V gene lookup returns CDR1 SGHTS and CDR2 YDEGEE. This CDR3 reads CASSLAHGDRVRANYGYTF. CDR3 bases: TGTGCCAGCAGCTTGGCCCACGGGGACAGGGTCCGGGCTAACTATGGCTACACCTTC. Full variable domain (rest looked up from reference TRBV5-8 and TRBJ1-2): EAGVTQSPTHLIKTRGQQATLRCSPISGHTSVYWYQQALGLGLQFLLWYDEGEERNRGNFPPRFSGRQFPNYSSELNVNALELEDSALYLCASSLAHGDRVRANYGYTFGSGTRLTVV.

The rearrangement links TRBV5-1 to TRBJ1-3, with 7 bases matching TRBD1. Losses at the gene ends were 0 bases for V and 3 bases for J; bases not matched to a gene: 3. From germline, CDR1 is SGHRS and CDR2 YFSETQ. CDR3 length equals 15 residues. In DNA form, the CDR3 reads TGCGCCAGCAGCTTGGAGGGGGCGAGTGGAAACACCATATATTTT. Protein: CASSLEGASGNTIYF.

The CDR3 DNA sequence: TGTGCCAGCAGTTTAGGCGGAAACTATGGCTACACCTTC. It is translated as CASSLGGNYGYTF. The rearrangement uses TRBV27 and TRBJ1-2, with unresolved D. The CDR3 covers 13 residues. Trimming removed 2 bases from V and 2 bases from J, with 6 bases in between. Germline V lookup: CDR1 MNHEY, CDR2 SMNVEV (reference sequence).

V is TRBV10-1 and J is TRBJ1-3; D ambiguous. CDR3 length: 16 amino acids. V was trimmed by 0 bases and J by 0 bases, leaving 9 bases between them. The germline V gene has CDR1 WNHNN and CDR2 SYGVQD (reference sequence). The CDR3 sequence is CASSESSSPSGNTIYF. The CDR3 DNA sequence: TGCGCCAGCAGTGAGTCTTCGAGTCCCTCTGGAAACACCATATATTTT.

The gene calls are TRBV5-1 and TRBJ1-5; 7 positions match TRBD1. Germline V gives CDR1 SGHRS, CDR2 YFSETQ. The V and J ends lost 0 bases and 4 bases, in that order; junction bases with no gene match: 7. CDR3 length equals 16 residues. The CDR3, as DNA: TGCGCCAGCAGCTTGGCTGGAGGGGGCTATAATCAGCCCCAGCATTTT. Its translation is CASSLAGGGYNQPQHF.

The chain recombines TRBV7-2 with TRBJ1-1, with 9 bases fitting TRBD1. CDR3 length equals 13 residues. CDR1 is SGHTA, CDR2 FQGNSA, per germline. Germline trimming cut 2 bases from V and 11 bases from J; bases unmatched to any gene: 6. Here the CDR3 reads CASSLWDRDVAFF. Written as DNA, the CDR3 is TGTGCCAGCAGCTTATGGGACAGGGATGTGGCTTTCTTT. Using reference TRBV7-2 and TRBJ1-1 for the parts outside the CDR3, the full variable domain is GAGVSQSPSNKVTEKGKDVELRCDPISGHTALYWYRQSLGQGLEFLIYFQGNSAPDKSGLPSDRFSAERTGGSVSTLTIQRTQQEDSAVYLCASSLWDRDVAFFGQGTRLTVV.

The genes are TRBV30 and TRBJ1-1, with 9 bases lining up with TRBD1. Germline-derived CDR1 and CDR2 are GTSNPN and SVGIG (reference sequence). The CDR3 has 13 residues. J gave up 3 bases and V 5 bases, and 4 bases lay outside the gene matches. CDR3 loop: CAWATGGHTEAFF. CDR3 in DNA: TGTGCCTGGGCCACAGGGGGCCACACTGAAGCTTTCTTT. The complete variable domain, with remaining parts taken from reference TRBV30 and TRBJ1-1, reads SQTIHQWPATLVQPVGSPLSLECTVEGTSNPNLYWYRQAAGRGLQLLFYSVGIGQISSEVPQNLSASRPQDRQFILSSKKLLLSDSGFYLCAWATGGHTEAFFGQGTRLTVV.

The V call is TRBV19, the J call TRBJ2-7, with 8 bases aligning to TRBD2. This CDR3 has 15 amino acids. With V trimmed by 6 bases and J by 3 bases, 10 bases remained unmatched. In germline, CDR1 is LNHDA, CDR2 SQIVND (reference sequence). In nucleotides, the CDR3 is TGTGCCAGTAGCGCCGTCGGGGGGGCCTTCTACGAGCAGTACTTC. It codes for CASSAVGGAFYEQYF.

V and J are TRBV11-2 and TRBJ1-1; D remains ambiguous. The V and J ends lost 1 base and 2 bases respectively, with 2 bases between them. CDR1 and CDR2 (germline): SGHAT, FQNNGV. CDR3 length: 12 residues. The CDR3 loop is CASSLANTEAFF. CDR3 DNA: TGTGCCAGCAGCTTAGCTAACACTGAAGCTTTCTTT.

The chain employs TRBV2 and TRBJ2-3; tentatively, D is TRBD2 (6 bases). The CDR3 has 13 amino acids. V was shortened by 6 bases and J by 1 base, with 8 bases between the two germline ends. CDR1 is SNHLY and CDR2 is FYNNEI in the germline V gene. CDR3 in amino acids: CASRPGGTDTQYF. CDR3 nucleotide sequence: TGTGCCAGCAGACCGGGGGGCACAGATACGCAGTATTTT.

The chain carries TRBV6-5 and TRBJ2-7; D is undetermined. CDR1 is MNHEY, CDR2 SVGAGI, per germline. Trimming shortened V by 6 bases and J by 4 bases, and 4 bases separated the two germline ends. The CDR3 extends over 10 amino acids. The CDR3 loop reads CASSPYEQYF. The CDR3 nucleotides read TGTGCCAGCAGCCCATACGAGCAGTACTTC.

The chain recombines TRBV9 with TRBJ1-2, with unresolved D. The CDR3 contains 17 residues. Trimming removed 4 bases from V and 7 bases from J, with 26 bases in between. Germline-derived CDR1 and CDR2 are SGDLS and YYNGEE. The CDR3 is CASSPDQTLANLGGYTF. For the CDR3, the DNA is TGTGCCAGCAGCCCCGACCAGACCCTAGCAAATTTAGGTGGCTACACCTTC.

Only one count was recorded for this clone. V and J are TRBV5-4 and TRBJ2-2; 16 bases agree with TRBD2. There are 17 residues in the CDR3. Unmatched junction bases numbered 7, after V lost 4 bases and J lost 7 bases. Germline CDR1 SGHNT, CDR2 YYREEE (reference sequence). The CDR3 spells CASSAPGLAGGLGELFF. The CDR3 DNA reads TGTGCCAGCAGCGCCCCGGGACTAGCGGGGGGGCTCGGGGAGCTGTTTTTT.

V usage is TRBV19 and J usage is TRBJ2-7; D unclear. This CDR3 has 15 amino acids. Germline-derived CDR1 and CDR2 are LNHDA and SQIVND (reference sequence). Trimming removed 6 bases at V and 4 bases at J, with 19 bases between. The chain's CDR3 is CASRPQAVDRYEQYF. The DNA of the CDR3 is TGTGCCAGTAGACCCCAGGCTGTCGATCGGTACGAGCAGTACTTC.

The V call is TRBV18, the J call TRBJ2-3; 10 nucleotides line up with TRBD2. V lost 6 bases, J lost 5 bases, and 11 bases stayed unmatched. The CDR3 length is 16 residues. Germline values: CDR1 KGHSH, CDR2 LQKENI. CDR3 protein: CASSLTAGGREDTQYF. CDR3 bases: TGTGCCAGCTCCCTAACAGCGGGGGGGCGGGAAGATACGCAGTATTTT.

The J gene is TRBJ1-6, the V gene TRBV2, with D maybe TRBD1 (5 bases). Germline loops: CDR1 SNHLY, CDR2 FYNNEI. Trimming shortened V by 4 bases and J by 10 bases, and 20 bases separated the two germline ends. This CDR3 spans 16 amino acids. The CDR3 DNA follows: TGTGCCAGCAGTGGCGGGGGAGGGGCCTCGGGGTCACCCCTCCACTTT. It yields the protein CASSGGGGASGSPLHF.

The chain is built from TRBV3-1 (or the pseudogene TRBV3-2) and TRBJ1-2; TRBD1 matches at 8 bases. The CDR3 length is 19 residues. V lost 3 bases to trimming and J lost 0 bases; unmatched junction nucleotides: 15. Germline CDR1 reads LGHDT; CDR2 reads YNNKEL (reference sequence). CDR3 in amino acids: CASSHLGQGSNAANYGYTF. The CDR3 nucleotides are TGTGCCAGCAGCCACCTCGGACAGGGATCCAATGCAGCTAACTATGGCTACACCTTC.

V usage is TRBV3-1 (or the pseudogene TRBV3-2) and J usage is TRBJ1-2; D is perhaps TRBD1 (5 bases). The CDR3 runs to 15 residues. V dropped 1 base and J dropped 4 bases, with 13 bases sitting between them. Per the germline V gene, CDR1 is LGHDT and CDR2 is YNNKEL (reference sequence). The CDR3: CASSQVARGIYGYTF. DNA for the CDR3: TGTGCCAGCAGCCAAGTCGCCCGGGGGATCTATGGCTACACCTTC.

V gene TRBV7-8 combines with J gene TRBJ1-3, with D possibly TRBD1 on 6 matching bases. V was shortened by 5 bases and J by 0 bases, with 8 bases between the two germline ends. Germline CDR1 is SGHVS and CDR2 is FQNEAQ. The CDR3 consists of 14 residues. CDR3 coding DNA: TGTGCCAGCAGCCAAGGGGGCTCTGGAAACACCATATATTTT. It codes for CASSQGGSGNTIYF.

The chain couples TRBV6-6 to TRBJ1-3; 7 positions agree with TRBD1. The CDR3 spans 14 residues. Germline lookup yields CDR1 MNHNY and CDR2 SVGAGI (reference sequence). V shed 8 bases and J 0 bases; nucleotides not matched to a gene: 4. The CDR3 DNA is TGTGCCAGCGGACAGGCAAGCTCTGGAAACACCATATATTTT. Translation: CASGQASSGNTIYF.

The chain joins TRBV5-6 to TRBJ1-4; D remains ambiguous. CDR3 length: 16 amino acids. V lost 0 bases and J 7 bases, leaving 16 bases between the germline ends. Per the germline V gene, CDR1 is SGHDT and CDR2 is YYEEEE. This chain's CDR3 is CASSLEGVTASEKLFF. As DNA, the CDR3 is TGTGCCAGCAGCTTGGAGGGAGTTACAGCGTCTGAAAAACTGTTTTTT.